The 6 T cell receptor beta chains below were found in one sample sequenced in a study of somatic mutations in cytotoxic T cells in rheumatoid arthritis. This table comes from immunoSEQ multiplex PCR, and its TCRdb copy is limited to in-frame clones, with some not included. Of approximately 20,000 clones listed, roughly four fifths are singletons. The sample consisted of CD8+ T cells sorted from blood. The receptors stem from a man aged 18 to 35 with rheumatoid arthritis.

The V gene is TRBV7-6, the J gene TRBJ1-1; D unresolved. Germline CDR1 reads SGHVS; CDR2 reads FNYEAQ. Trimming pared 4 bases from V and 1 base from J, leaving 13 bases between. This CDR3 has 15 residues. The chain's CDR3 is CASSSGPDWNTEAFF. The CDR3 DNA sequence: TGTGCCAGCAGCTCCGGGCCGGACTGGAACACTGAAGCTTTCTTT.

The chain couples TRBV2 to TRBJ2-1, with D possibly being TRBD2 (5 bases). Looked up from germline, CDR1 is SNHLY and CDR2 is FYNNEI. Trimming removed 2 bases from V and 2 bases from J, with 13 bases in between. The CDR3 is 16 residues long. This CDR3 reads CASSEIAPLPYNEQFF. Here the CDR3 DNA reads TGTGCCAGCAGTGAAATAGCGCCCCTCCCCTACAATGAGCAGTTCTTC.

The rearrangement joins TRBV9 to TRBJ2-2; D is ambiguous. Germline lookup yields CDR1 SGDLS and CDR2 YYNGEE. The V end lost 2 bases, the J end lost 5 bases, and 10 bases lay between the germline ends. The CDR3 covers 14 residues. CDR3 amino acids: CASSVDGYTGELFF. Written as DNA, the CDR3 is TGTGCCAGCAGCGTTGACGGGTATACCGGGGAGCTGTTTTTT.

The V gene is TRBV9, the J gene TRBJ2-1; D possibly corresponds to TRBD1 (5 bases). CDR1 and CDR2 from the germline V gene are SGDLS and YYNGEE. This CDR3 region has 15 residues. Deletions cut 0 bases from V and 5 bases from J, with 12 bases between. The CDR3 coding sequence is TGTGCCAGCAGCGTAGAAGGGGTGGGAAACAATGAGCAGTTCTTC. Its protein product is CASSVEGVGNNEQFF. The whole variable domain, remainder taken from reference TRBV9 and TRBJ2-1, is DSGVTQTPKHLITATGQRVTLRCSPRSGDLSVYWYQQSLDQGLQFLIQYYNGEERAKGNILERFSAQQFPDLHSELNLSSLELGDSALYFCASSVEGVGNNEQFFGPGTRLTVL.

The J gene is TRBJ2-1, the V gene TRBV27; 8 nucleotides line up with TRBD2. CDR1 is MNHEY, CDR2 SMNVEV, per germline (reference sequence). This CDR3 is built from 14 residues. Trimming cost V 5 bases and J 7 bases; bases outside gene matches: 7. CDR3 protein: CASSIGGAGNEQFF. CDR3 in DNA: TGTGCCAGCAGTATCGGGGGGGCCGGGAATGAGCAGTTCTTC.

The J gene is TRBJ1-2, the V gene TRBV7-9; tentative D call: TRBD1 (5 bases). The CDR3 is 15 amino acids. V lost 5 bases and J lost 2, with 15 bases in between. Germline values: CDR1 SEHNR, CDR2 FQNEAQ (reference sequence). This CDR3 reads CASSDLGYRNYGYTF. CDR3 bases: TGTGCCAGCAGCGACTTGGGGTACAGGAACTATGGCTACACCTTC.